This T cell receptor (beta chain) stems from a study of TIL therapy for anti-PD-1-resistant metastatic lung cancer. V was shortened by 2 bases and J by 3 bases, with 11 bases between the two germline ends. Germline lookup yields CDR1 MNHEY and CDR2 SVGEGT. The CDR3 has 15 amino acids. The immunoSEQ assay was v3. Method: immunoSEQ multiplex PCR; TCRdb's copy keeps in-frame clones and lacks some. The table shows tens of thousands of clones, with about 86% occurring only once. The time point here: pre-treatment sample, taken before nivolumab and TIL therapy. The V and J genes are TRBV6-2 or TRBV6-3 and TRBJ2-4, with D possibly matching TRBD2 (5 bases). This clonotype was obtained from a person aged 25 to 85 with non-small cell lung cancer. The sequencing here drew on blood, taken at baseline. This CDR3 is CASSYGSGGKNIQYF. CDR3 in DNA: TGTGCCAGCAGTTACGGATCCGGAGGCAAAAACATTCAGTACTTC.